The 3 T cell receptor beta chains listed next were all sequenced from one sample in a study of shared clonotypes between healthy human individuals. Clones were sequenced by immunoSEQ multiplex PCR, and TCRdb holds only the in-frame ones, with some missing. The sample lists 2 million to 2.5 million clones, approximately 96% occurring once. Sequenced sample: naive CD4+ T cells sorted from blood. The subset was: CD45RA+ positively selected. These receptors were taken from a man between 18 and 29 years old in good health.

The chain recombines TRBV10-1 with TRBJ2-7; D assignment may be TRBD1 or TRBD2 (6 bases each). The V and J ends lost 7 bases and 6 bases respectively, with 10 bases between them. The CDR3 sequence is 11 residues long. Germline V lookup: CDR1 WNHNN, CDR2 SYGVQD (reference sequence). The CDR3, as DNA: TGCGCCAGCAAGGAGGGGGGCGAGCAGTACTTC. This codes for CASKEGGEQYF.

The chain couples TRBV6-1 to TRBJ1-2; 7 bases map to TRBD1. Germline V lookup: CDR1 MNHNS, CDR2 SASEGT. This CDR3 spans 13 amino acids. The junction had 7 bases not matched to a gene; V was cut back by 4 bases and J by 8 bases. CDR3 sequence: CASSGKGANGYTF. CDR3 nucleotide sequence: TGTGCCAGCAGTGGGAAGGGGGCGAACGGCTACACCTTC.

Turning to this clone: Other DNA sequences within the sample encode an identical CDR3. V usage is TRBV28 and J usage is TRBJ1-2; D perhaps matches TRBD1 (5 bases). Germline values: CDR1 MDHEN, CDR2 SYDVKM. The CDR3 length is 13 residues. V lost 2 bases, J lost 4 bases, and 8 bases lay in between. CDR3 bases: TGTGCCAGCAGTTTAGGGGGGAGCTATGGCTACACCTTC. Amino acids: CASSLGGSYGYTF.